Following are 19 T cell receptor beta chains from one sample sequenced in a study of CD8 T cells in ankylosing spondylitis. Findings and limits, study-wide: In ankylosing spondylitis blood, a motif of roughly eight highly homologous TCR beta variants appeared characteristic.

No antigen has been assigned to these receptors. In TCRdb, the 5' RACE reads were re-called with MiXCR into one record per CDR3 protein. The sample includes more than 600,000 distinct CDR3 sequences, 15% to 20% seen only once; the top ten take about a fifth. The sample was blood, either unsorted or a sorted T cell fraction (not recorded which). The source of these receptors is a male donor with ankylosing spondylitis.

This clonotype was observed a few times. The rearrangement joins TRBV6-1 to TRBJ2-2; D remains unclear. The CDR3 is 17 residues long. The germline V and J ends were trimmed by 7 bases and 4 bases, with 22 bases remaining between them. Per the germline V gene, CDR1 is MNHNS and CDR2 is SASEGT. The CDR3 DNA sequence: TGTGCCAGCAACTTCGGGCGAGGCATCCCGGGCACCGGGGAGCTGTTTTTT. Its protein product is CASNFGRGIPGTGELFF.

This clonotype has only a few counts. The rearrangement uses TRBV5-5 and TRBJ2-1; D is uncertain. V shed 0 bases and J shed 0 bases, with 10 bases lying between them. Looked up from germline, CDR1 is SGHKS and CDR2 is YYEKEE (reference sequence). The CDR3 length is 16 residues. CDR3 nucleotides: TGTGCCAGCAGCTTGGTTCCGTCGAGCTCCTACAATGAGCAGTTCTTC. Translated: CASSLVPSSSYNEQFF.

This clonotype has just a few counts. CDR3 loop: CASSPPTGELFF. CDR3 nucleotide sequence: TGTGCCAGCAGCCCCCCCACCGGGGAGCTGTTTTTT. The chain employs TRBV12-3 or TRBV12-4 and TRBJ2-2; D gene uncertain. Trimming removed 6 bases at V and 4 bases at J, with 6 bases between. The CDR3 has 12 residues.

On this clonotype: In this CDR3 the conserved last residue, phenylalanine or tryptophan, is missing, so a read error is likely. This chain uses TRBV7-6 with TRBJ2-1, with D tentatively TRBD1 (6 bases). This CDR3 is built from 14 residues. The V gene's germline CDR1 is SGHVS and CDR2 FNYEAQ. Trimming removed 3 bases from V and 7 bases from J, with 13 bases in between. The CDR3 DNA reads as TGTGCCAGCAGCTTTCTGGGGGCGCGGAATGAGCAGTTCTTA. The encoded protein is CASSFLGARNEQFL.

This chain uses TRBV5-6 with TRBJ2-5; the D is unclear. V lost 0 bases to trimming and J lost 5 bases, with 11 bases between them. The CDR3 loop spans 14 amino acids. The germline gives CDR1 SGHDT, CDR2 YYEEEE. The CDR3 DNA sequence: TGTGCCAGCAGCTTGGGGTCCATATGGGAGACCCAGTACTTC. Its protein is CASSLGSIWETQYF.

This clonotype was seen only a few times. The chain uses TRBV5-1 and TRBJ1-5; D remains ambiguous. The CDR3 runs to 15 residues. The germline V gene has CDR1 SGHRS and CDR2 YFSETQ. V was clipped by 0 bases and J by 0 bases, with 7 bases between them. DNA of the CDR3: TGCGCCAGCAGCTTGGGACTGAATAGCAATCAGCCCCAGCATTTT. Protein product: CASSLGLNSNQPQHF. Drawing the rest from reference TRBV5-1 and TRBJ1-5, the complete variable domain is KAGVTQTPRYLIKTRGQQVTLSCSPISGHRSVSWYQQTPGQGLQFLFEYFSETQRNKGNFPGRFSGRQFSNSRSEMNVSTLELGDSALYLCASSLGLNSNQPQHFGDGTRLSIL.

This clonotype has at least ten counts. The V and J genes are TRBV15 and TRBJ2-2; no clear D. CDR3 length: 15 amino acids. The V end was cut by 1 base, the J end by 0 bases, with 6 bases between. Germline V gene sequence: CDR1 LNHNV, CDR2 YYDKDF (reference sequence). DNA for the CDR3: TGTGCCACCAGCAGAGGACGGACGAACACCGGGGAGCTGTTTTTT. The encoded protein is CATSRGRTNTGELFF.

The CDR3 sequence: CASKKGLAGSYEQYF. The CDR3 DNA sequence: TGCGCCAGCAAAAAAGGACTAGCGGGATCGTACGAGCAGTACTTC. The chain has TRBV4-1 and TRBJ2-7; 12 bases fit TRBD2. The V segment lost 7 bases and the J segment 4 bases; nucleotides outside the gene matches: 8. CDR1 and CDR2 (germline): MGHRA, YSYEKL. The CDR3 has 15 amino acids.

This clonotype showed up just a few times. V usage is TRBV12-3 or TRBV12-4 and J usage is TRBJ2-7; D remains ambiguous. The CDR3 has 13 amino acids. The V and J ends lost 5 bases and 2 bases respectively, with 10 bases between them. The CDR3 DNA reads TGTGCCAGCAGTACACAAGGGCCCTACGAGCAGTACTTC. Translation: CASSTQGPYEQYF.

This clonotype was seen a few times. The chain combines TRBV9 with TRBJ2-3; the match to TRBD2 covers 7 bases. After removal of 1 base from V and 3 bases from J, the junction contained 5 bases not matched to a gene. Per the germline V gene, CDR1 is SGDLS and CDR2 is YYNGEE. The CDR3 is made up of 15 amino acids. The CDR3 here is CASSVNGLVTDTQYF. The CDR3 nucleotides read TGTGCCAGCAGCGTAAACGGACTAGTGACAGATACGCAGTATTTT.

The chain is built from TRBV12-3 or TRBV12-4 and TRBJ2-3, with D unclear. V dropped 5 bases and J dropped 4 bases, with 10 bases sitting between them. There are 13 residues in the CDR3. The CDR3 spells CASSPDASDTQYF. The CDR3 DNA is TGTGCCAGCAGTCCAGACGCCTCAGATACGCAGTATTTT.

This clonotype was counted once. This chain connects TRBV29-1 to TRBJ2-3; tentatively, D is TRBD1 or TRBD2 (8 bases each). Per germline, CDR1 SQVTM and CDR2 ANQGSEA. The CDR3 sequence is 16 residues long. The V end lost 6 bases, the J end lost 4 bases, and 23 bases lay between the germline ends. This chain's CDR3 is CSVGGEWTGSSDTQYF. The DNA of the CDR3 is TGCAGCGTCGGGGGGGAATGGACAGGGAGCTCAGATACGCAGTATTTT.

The chain is built from TRBV6-1 and TRBJ2-2; D ambiguous. Trimming left V 7 bases short and J 0 bases short, with 12 bases between. The CDR3 runs to 15 residues. Germline-derived CDR1 and CDR2 are MNHNS and SASEGT. The DNA for the CDR3 is TGTGCCAGCAAGCTGACCTACTCGAACACCGGGGAGCTGTTTTTT. This encodes CASKLTYSNTGELFF.

V usage is TRBV6-5 and J usage is TRBJ2-5; 7 nucleotides line up with TRBD2. The CDR3 totals 14 residues. Per germline, CDR1 MNHEY and CDR2 SVGAGI. J lost 0 bases, V lost 4 bases, and 2 bases had no gene match. The CDR3 coding sequence is TGTGCCAGCAGTTGGCGGGGGTACCAAGAGACCCAGTACTTC. It specifies CASSWRGYQETQYF.

This clonotype was counted only a few times. The chain couples TRBV28 to TRBJ2-1, with 8 bases lining up with TRBD2. Trimming removed 4 bases from V and 6 bases from J; junction bases left unmatched: 11. This CDR3 spans 16 amino acids. The V gene's germline CDR1 is MDHEN and CDR2 SYDVKM. The CDR3 sequence is CASSSSGTRMGNEQFF. The CDR3 bases are TGTGCCAGCAGTTCATCCGGGACTAGGATGGGCAATGAGCAGTTCTTC.

The chain combines TRBV5-1 with TRBJ2-4, with 9 bases fitting TRBD2. CDR1 and CDR2 from the germline V gene are SGHRS and YFSETQ. V lost 0 bases, J lost 7 bases, and 2 bases stayed unmatched. The CDR3 covers 14 residues. The CDR3 spells CASSLVAGDNIQYF. Here the CDR3 DNA reads TGCGCCAGCAGCTTGGTAGCGGGAGACAACATTCAGTACTTC.

With regard to this clonotype: Possible read error: a much larger clone is one base away. V gene TRBV27 combines with J gene TRBJ2-2, with D possibly TRBD2 on 5 matching bases. The CDR3 is 14 amino acids. Trimming took off 3 bases at V and 2 bases at J, with 7 bases between the two ends. In germline, CDR1 is MNHEY, CDR2 SMNVEV (reference sequence). The CDR3 here is CASSFGINTGELFF. The CDR3 DNA follows: TGTGCCAGCAGTTTCGGGATAAACACCGGGGAGCTGTTTTTT.

This clonotype was seen a few times. The chain recombines TRBV5-1 with TRBJ1-1; D remains ambiguous. The V gene lost 1 base and the J gene lost 3 bases, with 16 bases spanning the gap. Looked up from germline, CDR1 is SGHRS and CDR2 is YFSETQ. CDR3 length equals 16 residues. This CDR3 reads CASSLLAPGPHTEAFF. The CDR3 nucleotides read TGCGCCAGCAGCTTGTTGGCCCCCGGGCCCCACACTGAAGCTTTCTTT.

This clonotype showed up just a few times. The rearrangement links TRBV7-2 to TRBJ2-5; D is perhaps TRBD2 (5 bases). CDR3 size: 16 residues. Germline CDR1 and CDR2: SGHTA and FQGNSA. Trimming stripped 5 bases from V and 3 bases from J, with 19 bases between. The CDR3: CASSPSSQRLKETQYF. The CDR3 region has the DNA TGTGCCAGCAGCCCCTCGTCCCAGCGGTTAAAAGAGACCCAGTACTTC.